Each of the 25 T cell receptor beta chains below was sequenced from the same sample in a study of blood T cell repertoires in COVID-19. Produced via immunoSEQ multiplex PCR; TCRdb's table is partial and in-frame only. The repertoire holds approximately 200,000 clones, under 85% seen once, with under 2% in the top ten. Material: PBMCs or T cells enriched from blood (not recorded which). The source of these receptors is a man aged 55 to 69 who had recovered from COVID-19.

The V and J genes are TRBV2 and TRBJ1-1, with a weak D call TRBD1 (6 bases). V was clipped by 3 bases and J by 6 bases, with 17 bases between them. Per germline, CDR1 SNHLY and CDR2 FYNNEI. The CDR3 has 15 residues. CDR3 amino acids: CASSDPLGTFPEAFF. For the CDR3, the DNA is TGTGCCAGCAGTGACCCCCTTGGGACATTCCCTGAAGCTTTCTTT.

The V gene is TRBV19, the J gene TRBJ2-2; no clear D. V was pared by 4 bases and J by 0 bases, with 6 bases between. Germline CDR1 is LNHDA and CDR2 is SQIVND (reference sequence). The CDR3 covers 14 residues. In nucleotides, the CDR3 is TGTGCCAGTAGTACGACATCGAACACCGGGGAGCTGTTTTTT. It yields the protein CASSTTSNTGELFF.

The chain carries TRBV27 and TRBJ2-3, with 7 bases identical to TRBD2. The CDR3 sequence is 13 residues long. The J segment lost 4 bases and the V segment lost 6 bases, leaving 4 bases of the junction unmatched. The germline V gene encodes CDR1 MNHEY and CDR2 SMNVEV (reference sequence). The CDR3 DNA reads as TGTGCCAGCAGCCGGGGAGGGGCAGATACGCAGTATTTT. Translating it yields CASSRGGADTQYF.

The rearrangement uses TRBV6-5 and TRBJ2-7; tentatively, D is TRBD2 (6 bases). The V gene lost 2 bases and the J gene lost 5 bases, with 16 bases spanning the gap. CDR1 MNHEY and CDR2 SVGAGI come from the germline V gene. The CDR3 spans 15 residues. This CDR3 is CASSYPGTEPNEQYF. CDR3 DNA: TGTGCCAGCAGTTACCCGGGGACTGAACCTAACGAGCAGTACTTC.

The rearrangement uses TRBV10-3 and TRBJ2-7; D might be TRBD2 (6 bases). Germline V CDR1 and CDR2: ENHRY, SYGVKD. V shed 3 bases and J shed 7 bases, with 10 bases lying between them. There are 12 residues in the CDR3. In DNA, the CDR3 is TGTGCCATCAGTGATGAACGGGGGGAGCAGTACTTC. Translating it yields CAISDERGEQYF.

This rearrangement joins TRBV6-1 to TRBJ1-2; no clear D gene. The CDR3 is 14 amino acids. Looked up from germline, CDR1 is MNHNS and CDR2 is SASEGT. The V end lost 3 bases, the J end lost 4 bases, and 12 bases lay between the germline ends. CDR3 sequence: CASSDTGVSYGYTF. The CDR3 DNA follows: TGTGCCAGCAGTGATACGGGTGTAAGCTATGGCTACACCTTC.

The V call is TRBV11-2, the J call TRBJ2-7; D gene uncertain. This CDR3 is built from 13 residues. CDR1 is SGHAT, CDR2 FQNNGV, per germline. V was shortened by 5 bases and J by 1 base, with 9 bases between the two germline ends. Here the CDR3 reads CASSPQMSYEQYF. CDR3 DNA: TGTGCCAGCAGCCCACAGATGTCCTACGAGCAGTACTTC.

The V call is TRBV13, the J call TRBJ1-1, with 9 bases aligning to TRBD1. V was clipped by 5 bases and J by 1 base; unmatched bases: 8. This CDR3 is 16 amino acids long. CDR1 is PRHDT and CDR2 is FYEKMQ in the germline V gene (reference sequence). The CDR3 loop reads CASSRKQGAGNTEAFF. CDR3 in DNA: TGTGCCAGCAGCCGTAAACAGGGGGCTGGGAACACTGAAGCTTTCTTT.

V usage is TRBV5-6 and J usage is TRBJ1-1; no firm D call. V was clipped by 2 bases and J by 4 bases, with 15 bases between them. Germline V CDR1 and CDR2: SGHDT, YYEEEE. The CDR3 covers 15 residues. CDR3 bases: TGTGCCAGCAGCTTTTATGCGGAAACCTTCACTGAAGCTTTCTTT. Translating it yields CASSFYAETFTEAFF.

This clone has a handful of counts. The rearrangement joins TRBV6-6 to TRBJ1-2; 8 nucleotides line up with TRBD1. The junction had 6 bases not matched to a gene; V was cut back by 6 bases and J by 6 bases. The CDR3 spans 13 residues. CDR1 is MNHNY, CDR2 SVGAGI, per germline (reference sequence). The CDR3 spells CASSLQGGNGYTF. For the CDR3, the DNA is TGTGCCAGCAGCCTACAGGGGGGCAATGGCTACACCTTC.

V gene TRBV11-2 combines with J gene TRBJ2-7; 7 nucleotides agree with TRBD1. With 4 bases clipped from V and 4 bases from J, the junction kept 10 bases outside the gene matches. This CDR3 has 15 amino acids. Germline V CDR1 and CDR2: SGHAT, FQNNGV. The DNA of the CDR3 is TGTGCCAGCAGCTCCCCCCTGGGACAGCGGTACGAGCAGTACTTC. As protein: CASSSPLGQRYEQYF. Supplemented by reference TRBV11-2 and TRBJ2-7, the full variable domain reads EAGVAQSPRYKIIEKRQSVAFWCNPISGHATLYWYQQILGQGPKLLIQFQNNGVVDDSQLPKDRFSAERLKGVDSTLKIQPAKLEDSAVYLCASSSPLGQRYEQYFGPGTRLTVT.

This clone showed up just a few times. This rearrangement joins TRBV5-1 to TRBJ1-2, with 11 bases lining up with TRBD1. Unmatched junction bases numbered 8, after V lost 4 bases and J lost 6 bases. This CDR3 contains 15 residues. Germline V CDR1 and CDR2: SGHRS, YFSETQ. The CDR3 DNA reads as TGCGCCAGCAGCACCCGGACAGGGGGCTTCGATGGCTACACCTTC. It codes for CASSTRTGGFDGYTF. The whole variable domain, filled in from reference TRBV5-1 and TRBJ1-2, reads KAGVTQTPRYLIKTRGQQVTLSCSPISGHRSVSWYQQTPGQGLQFLFEYFSETQRNKGNFPGRFSGRQFSNSRSEMNVSTLELGDSALYLCASSTRTGGFDGYTFGSGTRLTVV.

The V call is TRBV19, the J call TRBJ2-1; 7 bases map to TRBD1. V lost 5 bases and J lost 10; bases outside the gene matches: 8. The germline gives CDR1 LNHDA, CDR2 SQIVND (reference sequence). The CDR3 sequence is 13 residues long. The CDR3 sequence is CASSPGTVDEQFF. In DNA form, the CDR3 reads TGTGCCAGTAGTCCCGGGACAGTAGACGAGCAGTTCTTC.

V gene TRBV7-2 combines with J gene TRBJ1-6, with D perhaps TRBD1 (5 bases). The V end lost 1 base, the J end lost 6 bases, and 10 bases lay between the germline ends. The CDR3 is made up of 15 amino acids. The germline CDR1 and CDR2 sequences are SGHTA and FQGNSA. The CDR3 sequence: CASSLERQFNSPLHF. The CDR3 DNA reads TGTGCCAGCAGCTTAGAACGACAGTTTAATTCACCCCTCCACTTT. The whole variable domain, filled in from reference TRBV7-2 and TRBJ1-6, reads GAGVSQSPSNKVTEKGKDVELRCDPISGHTALYWYRQSLGQGLEFLIYFQGNSAPDKSGLPSDRFSAERTGGSVSTLTIQRTQQEDSAVYLCASSLERQFNSPLHFGNGTRLTVT.

This clone is a singleton in its sample. The chain uses TRBV21-1 and TRBJ1-2; TRBD1 reflects the table's D call only, with no check against the DNA. TRBV21-1 is marked as a pseudogene. This CDR3 region has 14 residues. The CDR3 loop is CASNGRDRNYGYTF. CDR3 nucleotides: TGTGCCAGCAACGGCCGGGACAGAAACTATGGCTACACCTTC.

This clone occurred once. This rearrangement joins TRBV6-6 to TRBJ2-7, with 12 bases matching TRBD1. The CDR3 is 14 residues long. Germline loops: CDR1 MNHNY, CDR2 SVGAGI (reference sequence). V lost 4 bases, J lost 7 bases, and 5 bases stayed unmatched. The CDR3 DNA reads as TGTGCCAGCAGTTCGGGACAGGGGGCGCGGGAGCAGTACTTC. It codes for CASSSGQGAREQYF.

The gene calls are TRBV6-5 and TRBJ2-1, with 8 bases fitting TRBD2. The CDR3 has 15 residues. CDR1 and CDR2 (germline): MNHEY, SVGAGI. Trimming removed 4 bases from V and 4 bases from J; junction bases left unmatched: 6. Here the CDR3 DNA reads TGTGCCAGCAGTTCAGCGGGGGCACTTTACAATGAGCAGTTCTTC. Its translation is CASSSAGALYNEQFF.

The gene calls are TRBV7-3 and TRBJ1-1; 7 nucleotides align to TRBD1. V shed 5 bases and J 2 bases; nucleotides not matched to a gene: 8. There are 15 residues in the CDR3. The germline V gene encodes CDR1 SGHTA and CDR2 FQGTGA. CDR3 loop: CASSRQGKANTEAFF. The CDR3 DNA reads as TGTGCCAGCAGCCGACAGGGAAAGGCAAACACTGAAGCTTTCTTT.

The chain employs TRBV9 and TRBJ2-5; TRBD1 matches at 8 bases. Germline V lookup: CDR1 SGDLS, CDR2 YYNGEE. This CDR3 region has 18 residues. With 3 bases clipped from V and 1 base from J, the junction kept 14 bases outside the gene matches. The CDR3 loop reads CASSASPNPDRVQETQYF. The CDR3 DNA reads as TGTGCCAGCAGCGCCTCGCCCAACCCGGACAGGGTCCAAGAGACCCAGTACTTC.

The genes are TRBV6-5 and TRBJ1-2, with D perhaps TRBD1 (5 bases). The CDR3 spans 14 residues. From germline, CDR1 is MNHEY and CDR2 SVGAGI. The V gene lost 4 bases and the J gene lost 7 bases, with 16 bases spanning the gap. The CDR3 loop reads CASSSGSGLFGYTF. The CDR3 nucleotides read TGTGCCAGCAGTTCAGGGTCTGGATTATTTGGCTACACCTTC.

The chain joins TRBV24-1 to TRBJ1-1; no definite D call. The CDR3 is 14 amino acids. The ends were cut back, 3 bases at V and 7 bases at J, with 14 bases in the middle. Germline CDR1 reads KGHDR; CDR2 reads SFDVKD. CDR3: CATSDLERRGEAFF. The CDR3 DNA is TGTGCCACCAGTGATCTGGAGCGGCGTGGTGAAGCTTTCTTT.

The CDR3 protein is CASRPRKGQGDTEAFF. The CDR3, as DNA: TGTGCCAGCAGACCAAGGAAGGGACAGGGGGACACTGAAGCTTTCTTT. This chain uses TRBV7-9 with TRBJ1-1, with 11 bases identical to TRBD1. Trimming at V came to 6 bases and at J to 3 bases, leaving 9 bases not matched to a gene. The CDR3 is 16 residues long. Germline-derived CDR1 and CDR2 are SEHNR and FQNEAQ (reference sequence).

This sequence joins TRBV11-3 and TRBJ2-6, with D tentatively TRBD1 (6 bases). V shed 8 bases and J shed 2 bases, with 16 bases lying between them. Germline V gives CDR1 SGHNT, CDR2 YENEEA. There are 16 residues in the CDR3. CDR3 DNA: TGTGCCAGCCAATACTTACAGGGAGCTGGGGCCAACGTCCTGACTTTC. It specifies CASQYLQGAGANVLTF.

The rearrangement links TRBV7-6 to TRBJ2-7, with a tentative D call TRBD1 (6 bases). From germline, CDR1 is SGHVS and CDR2 FNYEAQ. The CDR3 runs to 15 residues. The germline V and J ends were trimmed by 0 bases and 5 bases, with 14 bases remaining between them. This CDR3 is CASSLAWGPGDEQYF. DNA of the CDR3: TGTGCCAGCAGCTTAGCCTGGGGGCCCGGGGACGAGCAGTACTTC.

This chain's CDR3 is CASSQGQGFYEQYF. For the CDR3, the DNA is TGCGCCAGCAGCCAAGGACAGGGTTTCTACGAGCAGTACTTC. V gene TRBV5-1 combines with J gene TRBJ2-7, with 8 bases fitting TRBD1. CDR3 size: 14 residues. The germline CDR1 and CDR2 sequences are SGHRS and YFSETQ. V lost 4 bases to trimming and J lost 3 bases; unmatched junction nucleotides: 6.